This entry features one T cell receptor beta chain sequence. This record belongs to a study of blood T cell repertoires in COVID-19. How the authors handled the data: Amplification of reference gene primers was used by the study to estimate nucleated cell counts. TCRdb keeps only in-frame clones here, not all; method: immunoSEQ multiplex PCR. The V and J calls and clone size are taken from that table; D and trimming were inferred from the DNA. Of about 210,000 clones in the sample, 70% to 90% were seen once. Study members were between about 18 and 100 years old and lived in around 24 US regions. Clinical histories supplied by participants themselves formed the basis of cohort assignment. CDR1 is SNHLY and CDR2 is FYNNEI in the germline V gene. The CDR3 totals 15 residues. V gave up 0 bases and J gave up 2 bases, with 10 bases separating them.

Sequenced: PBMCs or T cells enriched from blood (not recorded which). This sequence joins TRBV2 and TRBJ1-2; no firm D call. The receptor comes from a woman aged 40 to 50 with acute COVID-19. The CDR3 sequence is CASSEARGLNYGYTF. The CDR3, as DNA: TGTGCCAGCAGTGAAGCGCGGGGTTTGAACTATGGCTACACCTTC.